A selection of T cell receptor beta chains follows, all from one sample in a study of shared clonotypes between healthy human individuals. Produced via immunoSEQ multiplex PCR; TCRdb's table is partial and in-frame only. Counted here are around 690,000 clones, roughly 91% occurring once; the ten biggest clones make up less than 40%. Sequenced input: memory CD8+ T cells from PBMCs. The source is a young man in good health. Some clones in this sample may be carry-over from other donors' samples. Both conserved end residues are part of each CDR3. D genes are given only for firm matches. For some rows the clone size is stated as once, few or many, or as a class when expanded; others skip it.

CDR3 protein,CDR3 DNA,D gene,J gene,clone size,V gene
CASSDNSYEQYF,TGTGCCAGTAGTGACAACTCCTACGAGCAGTACTTC,NA,TRBJ2-7,NA,TRBV19
CASTRDWEYEQYF,TGTGCCAGCACCAGGGACTGGGAGTACGAGCAGTACTTC,NA,TRBJ2-7,NA,TRBV25-1
CASRAGVTEAFF,TGTGCCAGCAGGGCAGGGGTCACTGAAGCTTTCTTT,NA,TRBJ1-1,NA,TRBV6-5
CASSRRGSYNEQFF,TGTGCCAGCAGCAGACGGGGCTCCTACAATGAGCAGTTCTTC,NA,TRBJ2-1,NA,TRBV7-2
CASRSSGRNNEQFF,TGTGCCAGCAGGAGTAGCGGGAGGAACAATGAGCAGTTCTTC,TRBD2,TRBJ2-1,once,TRBV27
CSVEEWDRGRTGELFF,TGCAGCGTTGAAGAATGGGACAGGGGGAGGACCGGGGAGCTGTTTTTT,TRBD1,TRBJ2-2,NA,TRBV29-1
CASSPTGRSGNTIYF,TGCGCCAGCAGCCCGACAGGGCGGTCTGGAAACACCATATATTTT,TRBD1,TRBJ1-3,once,TRBV4-1
CASSSRSPVGRTNTGELFF,TGTGCCAGCAGCTCAAGATCCCCGGTGGGCAGAACGAACACCGGGGAGCTGTTTTTT,NA,TRBJ2-2,NA,TRBV9
CATGAQDRSYEQYF,TGTGCCACCGGAGCCCAGGACAGATCCTACGAGCAGTACTTC,NA,TRBJ2-7,NA,TRBV19
CASSYSRFRGDEKLFF,TGTGCCAGCAGTTACTCGAGGTTTAGGGGCGATGAAAAACTGTTTTTT,NA,TRBJ1-4,NA,TRBV6-5
CASSVRRDGYTEAFF,TGCGCCAGCAGCGTGAGAAGGGACGGATACACTGAAGCTTTCTTT,NA,TRBJ1-1,once,TRBV4-1
CASSAVAGRLYEQYF,TGTGCCAGCAGTGCAGTAGCGGGAAGGTTGTACGAGCAGTACTTC,TRBD2,TRBJ2-7,NA,TRBV6-4
CASSSKPRDPRGANVLTF,TGTGCCAGCAGCTCCAAACCCAGGGACCCGAGGGGGGCCAACGTCCTGACTTTC,NA,TRBJ2-6,NA,TRBV7-9
CASSLMDRGQGTGELFF,TGTGCCAGTAGTTTAATGGACAGGGGGCAAGGCACCGGGGAGCTGTTTTTT,TRBD1,TRBJ2-2,NA,TRBV19
CASSQDSAGDTGELFF,TGCGCCAGCAGCCAAGATTCGGCGGGAGACACCGGGGAGCTGTTTTTT,TRBD2,TRBJ2-2,NA,TRBV4-1
CAVGPQGPNQPQHF,TGTGCGGTAGGCCCTCAGGGGCCCAATCAGCCCCAGCATTTT,NA,TRBJ1-5,few,TRBV19
CASSQEGWGTGNYEQYF,TGTGCCAGCAGCCAAGAGGGTTGGGGGACAGGGAACTACGAGCAGTACTTC,TRBD1,TRBJ2-7,NA,TRBV4-2
CASSQGTELAVFDEQFF,TGTGCCAGCAGCCAAGGGACGGAACTAGCAGTTTTCGATGAGCAGTTCTTC,NA,TRBJ2-1,NA,TRBV4-2
CASSQDRTVNTEAFF,TGCGCCAGCAGCCAAGACCGGACGGTTAACACTGAAGCTTTCTTT,NA,TRBJ1-1,NA,TRBV4-3
CASSGSQGIYNEQFF,TGTGCCAGCAGCGGTAGCCAGGGGATTTACAATGAGCAGTTCTTC,NA,TRBJ2-1,NA,TRBV7-9
CASSLDGTYEQYF,TGTGCCAGCAGCTTGGACGGCACCTACGAGCAGTACTTC,NA,TRBJ2-7,NA,TRBV11-2
CALQAQGQGKTGELFF,TGTGCCCTTCAAGCTCAGGGACAGGGTAAAACCGGGGAGCTGTTTTTT,TRBD1,TRBJ2-2,once,TRBV30
CASSFGLAGGPSEQFF,TGTGCCAGCAGCTTTGGACTAGCGGGAGGGCCGAGTGAGCAGTTCTTC,TRBD2,TRBJ2-1,once,TRBV7-9
CASSQGGAGPFSYEQYF,TGCGCCAGCAGCCAAGGGGGAGCGGGACCTTTCTCCTACGAGCAGTACTTC,TRBD2,TRBJ2-7,NA,TRBV4-1
CASSRSSQETQYF,TGTGCCAGCAGTCGATCCAGCCAAGAGACCCAGTACTTC,NA,TRBJ2-5,once,TRBV2
CASSPGLAGVSEQYF,TGTGCCAGCAGCCCCGGACTAGCGGGAGTTAGCGAGCAGTACTTC,TRBD2,TRBJ2-7,NA,TRBV5-6
CASSLDREWYQPQHF,TGTGCCAGCAGTTTGGACAGGGAGTGGTATCAGCCCCAGCATTTT,TRBD1,TRBJ1-5,NA,TRBV28
CASSSISKAIQETQYF,TGTGCCAGCAGTTCTATATCAAAGGCGATACAAGAGACCCAGTACTTC,NA,TRBJ2-5,NA,TRBV28
CASSFGSAYGYTF,TGTGCCAGCAGCTTTGGATCAGCCTATGGCTACACCTTC,NA,TRBJ1-2,NA,TRBV7-6
CASSEVGTGGTEAFF,TGTGCCAGCAGCGAAGTCGGGACAGGAGGCACTGAAGCTTTCTTT,TRBD1,TRBJ1-1,NA,TRBV9
CASSPPGASGRYTDTQYF,TGTGCCAGCAGCCCGCCCGGGGCTAGCGGGCGTTACACAGATACGCAGTATTTT,TRBD2,TRBJ2-3,NA,TRBV27
CASRRTGWHTEAFF,TGTGCCAGCAGGCGGACAGGGTGGCACACTGAAGCTTTCTTT,TRBD1,TRBJ1-1,NA,TRBV14